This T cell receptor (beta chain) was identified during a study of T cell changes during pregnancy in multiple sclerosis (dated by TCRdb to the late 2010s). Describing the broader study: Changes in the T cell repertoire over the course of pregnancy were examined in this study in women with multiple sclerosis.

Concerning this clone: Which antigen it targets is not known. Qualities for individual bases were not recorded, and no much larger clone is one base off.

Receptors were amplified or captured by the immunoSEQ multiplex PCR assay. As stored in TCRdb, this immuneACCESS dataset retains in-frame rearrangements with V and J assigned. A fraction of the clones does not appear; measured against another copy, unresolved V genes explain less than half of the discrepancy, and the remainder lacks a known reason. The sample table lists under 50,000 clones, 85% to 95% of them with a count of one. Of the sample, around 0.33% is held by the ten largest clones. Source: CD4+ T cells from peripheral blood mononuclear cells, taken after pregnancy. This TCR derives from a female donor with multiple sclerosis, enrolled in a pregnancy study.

The nucleotides read TGTGCCAGCAGCTTATACGGGGGGAGGGGTATGACAGATACGCAGTATTTT. It translates to CASSLYGGRGMTDTQYF. The sequence joins TRBV7-2 to TRBJ2-3, and TRBD2 aligns with 7 junction nucleotides. Counted from cysteine to phenylalanine, this CDR3 has 17 amino acids. Only the CDR3 part of the read is kept: 51 bases, read in frame from the first base. The germline V gene supplies CDR1 SGHTA and CDR2 FQGNSA. V has 2 bases trimmed and J has 3 bases trimmed; junction bases matching no gene number 11. Here the CDR3 is joined to the reference TRBV7-2 and TRBJ2-3 genes, and the full variable domain is: GAGVSQSPSNKVTEKGKDVELRCDPISGHTALYWYRQSLGQGLEFLIYFQGNSAPDKSGLPSDRFSAERTGGSVSTLTIQRTQQEDSAVYLCASSLYGGRGMTDTQYFGPGTRLTVL.